One sample yielded the 25 T cell receptor beta chains listed below, sequenced in a study of vaccination and CD4 T cells after COVID-19. Their cognate antigens are unknown. Cultured CD4+ T cell DNA underwent sequencing with the Oncomine TCR Beta short-read assay. From the PCR reads, TCRdb called clonotypes with MiXCR, one entry per CDR3 protein. The sample contains approximately 10,000 distinct CDR3 sequences, roughly 58% of which appear only once. Treatment reported: roughly 11-day PBMC culture with coronavirus spike peptide pools or control peptides (ViraFEST assay). Material: CD4+ T cells from blood, cultured in vitro. These receptor sequences come from a human donor who had recovered from COVID-19.

The rearrangement uses TRBV7-2 and TRBJ2-7; TRBD1 agrees at 9 bases. CDR1 is SGHTA, CDR2 FQGNSA, per germline. The ends lost 7 bases at V and 7 bases at J; junction bases unmatched: 11. The CDR3 sequence is 14 residues long. CDR3 sequence: CASTLNRGLGEQYF. Written as DNA, the CDR3 is TGTGCCAGCACCCTGAACAGGGGGCTAGGGGAGCAGTACTTC. The full variable domain, completed using reference TRBV7-2 and TRBJ2-7, is GAGVSQSPSNKVTEKGKDVELRCDPISGHTALYWYRQSLGQGLEFLIYFQGNSAPDKSGLPSDRFSAERTGGSVSTLTIQRTQQEDSAVYLCASTLNRGLGEQYFGPGTRLTVT.

The rearrangement uses TRBV12-3 or TRBV12-4 and TRBJ1-5; no definite D call. The CDR3 spans 12 residues. The V end was cut by 5 bases, the J end by 9 bases, with 11 bases between. Here the CDR3 DNA reads TGTGCCAGCAGTCCGGAACGGAGGCCCCAGCATTTT. This gives the protein CASSPERRPQHF.

This clonotype turned up a few times. The chain is built from TRBV7-2 and TRBJ2-3, with 12 bases fitting TRBD2. Germline V gives CDR1 SGHTA, CDR2 FQGNSA. This CDR3 is 15 amino acids long. V trimming: 5 bases; J trimming: 3 bases; junction bases outside the gene matches: 3. The CDR3 loop is CASSHGLAGTDTQYF. DNA of the CDR3: TGTGCCAGCAGCCACGGACTAGCGGGGACAGATACGCAGTATTTT.

The V gene is TRBV6-1, the J gene TRBJ2-7; D remains ambiguous. The V and J ends lost 4 bases and 4 bases respectively, with 2 bases between them. Per germline, CDR1 MNHNS and CDR2 SASEGT. CDR3 length: 10 amino acids. CDR3 residues: CASSGYEQYF. For the CDR3, the DNA is TGTGCCAGCAGTGGTTACGAGCAGTACTTC.

This clonotype was found a few times. The chain links TRBV6-5 to TRBJ2-3; the D gene is possibly TRBD2 (6 bases). The CDR3 spans 15 residues. CDR1 and CDR2 from the germline V gene are MNHEY and SVGAGI. Trimming cost V 0 bases and J 2 bases, with 9 bases left between them. The CDR3 here is CASSYSAGNTDTQYF. In DNA form, the CDR3 reads TGTGCCAGCAGTTACTCCGCGGGGAACACAGATACGCAGTATTTT.

The chain is built from TRBV10-3 and TRBJ2-1; 10 bases agree with TRBD2. Losses at the gene ends were 11 bases for V and 8 bases for J; bases not matched to a gene: 9. This CDR3 is 13 amino acids long. Germline-derived CDR1 and CDR2 are ENHRY and SYGVKD. CDR3 bases: TGTGCCCTAGGGCCAGCGGGGGGGGATGAGCAGTTCTTC. Protein: CALGPAGGDEQFF.

The chain recombines TRBV28 with TRBJ2-2; 9 nucleotides match TRBD1. V shed 10 bases and J 7 bases; nucleotides not matched to a gene: 10. The germline CDR1 and CDR2 sequences are MDHEN and SYDVKM. This CDR3 has 14 amino acids. The CDR3 reads CATTGQGRVGELFF. The CDR3 region has the DNA TGTGCCACCACGGGACAGGGAAGGGTCGGGGAGCTGTTTTTT.

This clonotype has only one observation. The chain recombines TRBV20-1 with TRBJ2-5; 7 positions agree with TRBD1. The CDR3 has 14 residues. Germline CDR1 and CDR2: DFQATT and SNEGSKA (reference sequence). The junction had 6 bases not matched to a gene; V was cut back by 0 bases and J by 5 bases. In DNA form, the CDR3 reads TGCAGTGCTAGAGAAGGGACAGCTAGGGAGACCCAGTACTTC. Residues: CSAREGTARETQYF.

This clonotype was counted only a few times. The J gene is TRBJ2-2, the V gene TRBV2, with D possibly matching TRBD1 (5 bases). With 0 bases removed from V and 7 bases from J, the gap between germline ends came to 9 bases. This CDR3 has 14 amino acids. CDR1 and CDR2 from the germline V gene are SNHLY and FYNNEI. CDR3 amino acids: CASSEAGQGGELFF. The CDR3, as DNA: TGTGCCAGCAGTGAAGCCGGGCAGGGCGGGGAGCTGTTTTTT.

This clonotype was detected a few times. The chain links TRBV27 to TRBJ1-5; D is possibly TRBD1 (6 bases). Germline assignment: CDR1 MNHEY and CDR2 SMNVEV (reference sequence). The ends were cut back, 4 bases at V and 0 bases at J, with 16 bases in the middle. This CDR3 is built from 17 residues. The DNA of the CDR3 is TGTGCCAGCAGTTCCTTAGGGGGGCTAGTTAGCAATCAGCCCCAGCATTTT. Translation gives CASSSLGGLVSNQPQHF.

The chain is built from TRBV5-1 and TRBJ1-1, with TRBD1 as a possible D gene (5 bases). From germline, CDR1 is SGHRS and CDR2 YFSETQ. V was clipped by 2 bases and J by 1 base, with 6 bases between them. The CDR3 runs 13 residues. CDR3 sequence: CASSFQGNTEAFF. Written as DNA, the CDR3 is TGCGCCAGCAGCTTTCAGGGGAACACTGAAGCTTTCTTT.

This clonotype is medium-sized in the sample. The chain recombines TRBV4-3 with TRBJ2-2; 10 nucleotides align to TRBD2. V lost 1 base, J lost 5 bases, and 7 bases stayed unmatched. Germline V gene lookup returns CDR1 LGHNA and CDR2 YSLEER. The CDR3 totals 17 residues. CDR3 DNA: TGCGCCAGCAGCCAAGCCCCGAGCGGGAGGGTTACCGGGGAGCTGTTTTTT. Translating gives CASSQAPSGRVTGELFF.

This clonotype was counted between two and nine times. The chain combines TRBV20-1 with TRBJ1-2; TRBD1 is a possible D gene (6 bases). The CDR3 covers 16 residues. Germline CDR1 and CDR2: DFQATT and SNEGSKA (reference sequence). Trimming took 3 bases from V and 2 from J, leaving 19 bases between them. The CDR3 coding sequence is TGCAGTGCTAGGTCGCGCGGGGGGGCAGTAAACTATGGCTACACCTTC. It codes for CSARSRGGAVNYGYTF.

This chain joins TRBV2 and TRBJ2-2; no firm D call. This CDR3 spans 12 amino acids. Between the trimmed V and J ends, which lost 6 bases and 4 bases, there was a span of 6 bases. Germline CDR1 reads SNHLY; CDR2 reads FYNNEI. The CDR3 nucleotides read TGTGCCAGCAGACCAAGCACCGGGGAGCTGTTTTTT. It is translated as CASRPSTGELFF.

Only a few counts were recorded for this clonotype. This chain connects TRBV6-2 or TRBV6-3 to TRBJ2-7; D possibly corresponds to TRBD2 (5 bases). Trimming pared 5 bases from V and 6 bases from J, leaving 20 bases between. Germline V gene sequence: CDR1 MNHEY, CDR2 SVGEGT. The CDR3 sequence is 15 residues long. The CDR3 nucleotides are TGTGCCAGCAGTAGGGAACAAACGCGGGTAAGCGAGCAGTACTTC. Amino acids: CASSREQTRVSEQYF.

This chain uses TRBV20-1 with TRBJ2-6; D not resolved. CDR3 length: 16 residues. V was cut by 0 bases and J by 3 bases, with 12 bases left in between. CDR1 DFQATT and CDR2 SNEGSKA come from the germline V gene (reference sequence). The CDR3 region is CSARDWSGGGANVLTF. The CDR3 DNA is TGCAGTGCTAGAGATTGGTCAGGCGGTGGGGCCAACGTCCTGACTTTC.

This clonotype showed up just a few times. The chain combines TRBV7-3 with TRBJ2-5; 10 nucleotides match TRBD2. The germline CDR1 and CDR2 sequences are SGHTA and FQGTGA. CDR3 length: 16 residues. The V and J ends lost 2 bases and 7 bases, in that order; junction bases with no gene match: 10. The CDR3 bases are TGTGCCAGCAGCTTAGCAGGCAGCGGGGGGGTCGGGACCCAGTACTTC. It is translated as CASSLAGSGGVGTQYF.

V is TRBV28 and J is TRBJ2-7; tentatively, D is TRBD1 (6 bases). Trimming took 6 bases from V and 4 from J, leaving 28 bases between them. The CDR3 contains 18 residues. Germline CDR1 MDHEN, CDR2 SYDVKM. CDR3 protein: CASRPNLQRMGAVYEQYF. The CDR3 DNA is TGTGCCAGCAGGCCAAACCTTCAGCGGATGGGGGCCGTTTACGAGCAGTACTTC.

The chain has TRBV24-1 and TRBJ2-1; 8 bases are a match to TRBD1. The trim removed 4 bases at V and 2 bases at J, leaving 6 bases unmatched. CDR1 is KGHDR and CDR2 is SFDVKD in the germline V gene. This CDR3 has 16 amino acids. CDR3 sequence reads: CATSDTNRGTYNEQFF. CDR3 bases: TGTGCCACCAGTGACACCAACAGGGGGACCTACAATGAGCAGTTCTTC.

The chain links TRBV2 to TRBJ1-2, with 7 bases lining up with TRBD1. With 8 bases clipped from V and 2 bases from J, the junction kept 11 bases outside the gene matches. The CDR3 totals 15 residues. CDR1 and CDR2 (germline): SNHLY, FYNNEI. The CDR3 coding sequence is TGTGCCAGCTCCCGGACGGGACAGATAAACTATGGCTACACCTTC. Translated: CASSRTGQINYGYTF.

The rearrangement uses TRBV19 and TRBJ1-6, with TRBD1 identical over 9 bases. V shed 5 bases and J 11 bases; nucleotides not matched to a gene: 10. The CDR3 spans 15 residues. Germline lookup yields CDR1 LNHDA and CDR2 SQIVND (reference sequence). This CDR3 is CASSAQGAPSTPLHF. CDR3 DNA: TGTGCCAGTAGTGCACAGGGGGCTCCTTCAACACCCCTCCACTTT.

The chain links TRBV12-3 or TRBV12-4 to TRBJ1-2, with D unresolved. V lost 1 base and J 4 bases, leaving 4 bases between the germline ends. The CDR3 runs 12 residues. The CDR3 loop is CASSLDPYGYTF. The CDR3 DNA is TGTGCCAGCAGTTTAGACCCCTATGGCTACACCTTC.

The chain recombines TRBV6-1 with TRBJ2-3; the match to TRBD1 covers 9 bases. V dropped 7 bases and J dropped 4; count of bases not matched to a gene: 9. The CDR3 consists of 15 residues. The V gene's germline CDR1 is MNHNS and CDR2 SASEGT. The CDR3: CASTWGQGGADTQYF. The DNA of the CDR3 is TGTGCCAGCACTTGGGGACAGGGTGGGGCAGATACGCAGTATTTT.

The V call is TRBV7-3, the J call TRBJ2-7, with 7 bases identical to TRBD1. Germline V CDR1 and CDR2: SGHTA, FQGTGA. This CDR3 is built from 15 residues. Unmatched junction bases numbered 12, after V lost 5 bases and J lost 5 bases. The CDR3 protein is CASSIEAGGRDEQYF. CDR3 DNA: TGTGCCAGCAGCATAGAAGCAGGGGGTCGAGACGAGCAGTACTTC.

The chain couples TRBV30 to TRBJ2-3; perhaps TRBD1 as D (6 bases). The CDR3 runs 13 residues. V shed 4 bases and J shed 4 bases, with 12 bases lying between them. Germline lookup yields CDR1 GTSNPN and CDR2 SVGIG (reference sequence). Here the CDR3 DNA reads TGTGCCTGGAAACAGGGCGCGCCAGATACGCAGTATTTT. Translated: CAWKQGAPDTQYF.